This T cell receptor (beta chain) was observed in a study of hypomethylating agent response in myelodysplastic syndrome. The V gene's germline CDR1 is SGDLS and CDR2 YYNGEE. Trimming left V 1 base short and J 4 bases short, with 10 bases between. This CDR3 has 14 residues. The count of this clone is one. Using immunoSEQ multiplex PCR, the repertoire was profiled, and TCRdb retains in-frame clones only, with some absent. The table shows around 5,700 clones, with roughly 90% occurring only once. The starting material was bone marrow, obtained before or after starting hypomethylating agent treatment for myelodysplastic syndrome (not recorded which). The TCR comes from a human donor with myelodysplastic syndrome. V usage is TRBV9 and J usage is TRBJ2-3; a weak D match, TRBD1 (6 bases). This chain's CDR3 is CASSVYKGADTQYF. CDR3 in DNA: TGTGCCAGCAGCGTATATAAGGGGGCAGATACGCAGTATTTT.